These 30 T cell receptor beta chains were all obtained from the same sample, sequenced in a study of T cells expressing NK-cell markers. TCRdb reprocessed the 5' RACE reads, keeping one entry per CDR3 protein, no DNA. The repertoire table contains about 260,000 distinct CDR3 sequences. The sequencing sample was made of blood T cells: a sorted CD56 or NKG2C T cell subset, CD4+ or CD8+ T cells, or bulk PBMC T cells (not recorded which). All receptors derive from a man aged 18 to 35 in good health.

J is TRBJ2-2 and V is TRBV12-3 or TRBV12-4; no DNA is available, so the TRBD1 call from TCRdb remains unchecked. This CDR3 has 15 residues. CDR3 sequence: CASSLSMGEVGELFF.

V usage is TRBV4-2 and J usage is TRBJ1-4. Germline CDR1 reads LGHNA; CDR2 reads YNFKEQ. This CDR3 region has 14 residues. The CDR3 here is CASSQEWGNEKLFF.

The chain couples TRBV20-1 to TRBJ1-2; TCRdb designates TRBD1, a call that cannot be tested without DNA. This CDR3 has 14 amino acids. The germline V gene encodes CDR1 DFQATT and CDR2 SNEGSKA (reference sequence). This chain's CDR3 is CSAAGGGRIYGYTF.

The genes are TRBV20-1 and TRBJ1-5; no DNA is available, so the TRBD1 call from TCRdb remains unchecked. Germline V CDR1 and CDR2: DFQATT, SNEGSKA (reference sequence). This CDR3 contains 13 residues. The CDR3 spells CSATPGGAQPQHF.

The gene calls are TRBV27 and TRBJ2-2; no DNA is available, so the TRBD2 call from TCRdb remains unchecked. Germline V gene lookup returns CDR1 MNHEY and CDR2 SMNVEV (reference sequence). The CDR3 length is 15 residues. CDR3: CASSWRGGMAGELFF.

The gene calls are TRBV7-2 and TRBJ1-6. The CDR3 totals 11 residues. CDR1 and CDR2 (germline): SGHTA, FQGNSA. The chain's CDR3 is CASSSNSPLHF.

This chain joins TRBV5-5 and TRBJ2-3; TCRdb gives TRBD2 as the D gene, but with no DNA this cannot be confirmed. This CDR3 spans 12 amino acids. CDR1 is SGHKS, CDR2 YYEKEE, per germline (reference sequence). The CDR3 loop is CASSFITGGVYF. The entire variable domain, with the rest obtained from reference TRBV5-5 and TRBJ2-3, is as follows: DAGVTQSPTHLIKTRGQQVTLRCSPISGHKSVSWYQQVLGQGPQFIFQYYEKEERGRGNFPDRFSARQFPNYSSELNVNALLLGDSALYLCASSFITGGVYFGPGTRLTVL.

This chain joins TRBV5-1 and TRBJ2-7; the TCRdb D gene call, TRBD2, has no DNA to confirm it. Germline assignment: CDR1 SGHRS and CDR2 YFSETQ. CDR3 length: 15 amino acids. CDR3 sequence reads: CASSPGLPPNYEQYF.

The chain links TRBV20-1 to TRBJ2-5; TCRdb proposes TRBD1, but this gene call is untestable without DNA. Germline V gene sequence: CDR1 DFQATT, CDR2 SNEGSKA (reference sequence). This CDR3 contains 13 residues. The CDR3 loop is CSAGTLHQETQYF.

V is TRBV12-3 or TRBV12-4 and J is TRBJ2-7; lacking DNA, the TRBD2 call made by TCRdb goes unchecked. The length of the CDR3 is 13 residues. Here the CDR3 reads CASSLSGLAVQYF.

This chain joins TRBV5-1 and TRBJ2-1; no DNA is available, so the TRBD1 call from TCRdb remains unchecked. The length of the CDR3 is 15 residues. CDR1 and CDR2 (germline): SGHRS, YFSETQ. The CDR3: CASSAGTGWNNEQFF. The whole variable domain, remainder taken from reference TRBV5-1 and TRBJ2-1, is KAGVTQTPRYLIKTRGQQVTLSCSPISGHRSVSWYQQTPGQGLQFLFEYFSETQRNKGNFPGRFSGRQFSNSRSEMNVSTLELGDSALYLCASSAGTGWNNEQFFGPGTRLTVL.

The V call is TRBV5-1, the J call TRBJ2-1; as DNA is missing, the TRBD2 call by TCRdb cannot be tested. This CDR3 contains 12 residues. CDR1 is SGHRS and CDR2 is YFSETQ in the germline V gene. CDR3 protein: CASRPGRNEQFF.

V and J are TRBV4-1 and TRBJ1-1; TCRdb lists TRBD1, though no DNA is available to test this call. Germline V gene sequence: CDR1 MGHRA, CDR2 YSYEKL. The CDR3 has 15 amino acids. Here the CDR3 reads CASSQVPGGTTEAFF.

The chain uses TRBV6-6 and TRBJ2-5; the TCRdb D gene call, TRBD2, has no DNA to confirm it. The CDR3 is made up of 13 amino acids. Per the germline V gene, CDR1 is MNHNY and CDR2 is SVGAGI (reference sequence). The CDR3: CASSEGSQETQYF.

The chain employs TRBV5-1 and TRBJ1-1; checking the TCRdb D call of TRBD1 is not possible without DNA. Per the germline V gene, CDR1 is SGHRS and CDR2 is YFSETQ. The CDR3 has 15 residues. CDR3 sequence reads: CASSPMGQTNTEAFF. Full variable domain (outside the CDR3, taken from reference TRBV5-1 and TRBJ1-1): KAGVTQTPRYLIKTRGQQVTLSCSPISGHRSVSWYQQTPGQGLQFLFEYFSETQRNKGNFPGRFSGRQFSNSRSEMNVSTLELGDSALYLCASSPMGQTNTEAFFGQGTRLTVV.

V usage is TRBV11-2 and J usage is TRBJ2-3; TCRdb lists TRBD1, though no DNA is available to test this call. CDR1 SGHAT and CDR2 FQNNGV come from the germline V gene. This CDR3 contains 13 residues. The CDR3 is CASSFTGADTQYF.

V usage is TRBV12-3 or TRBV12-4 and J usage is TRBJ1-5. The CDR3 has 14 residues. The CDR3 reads CASSFPGTAQPQHF.

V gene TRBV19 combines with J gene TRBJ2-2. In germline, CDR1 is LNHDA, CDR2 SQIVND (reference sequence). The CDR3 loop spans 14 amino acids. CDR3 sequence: CASSHVLNTGELFF.

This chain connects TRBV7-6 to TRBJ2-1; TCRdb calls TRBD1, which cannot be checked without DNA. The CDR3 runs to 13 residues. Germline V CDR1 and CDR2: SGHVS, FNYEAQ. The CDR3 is CASSPNRGNEQFF.

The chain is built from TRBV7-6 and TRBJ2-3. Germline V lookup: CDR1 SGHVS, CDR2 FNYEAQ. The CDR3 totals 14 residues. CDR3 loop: CASSPVVGTDTQYF.

The CDR3 protein is CASSLGSRGSTEAFF. The chain has TRBV5-4 and TRBJ1-1. The CDR3 length is 15 residues. Germline V gives CDR1 SGHNT, CDR2 YYREEE (reference sequence).

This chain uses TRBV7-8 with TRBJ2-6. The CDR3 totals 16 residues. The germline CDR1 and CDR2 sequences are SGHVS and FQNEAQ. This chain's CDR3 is CASSFPSSSGANVLTF.

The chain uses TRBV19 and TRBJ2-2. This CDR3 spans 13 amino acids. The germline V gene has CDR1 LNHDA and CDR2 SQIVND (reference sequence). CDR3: CASGTLNTGELFF.

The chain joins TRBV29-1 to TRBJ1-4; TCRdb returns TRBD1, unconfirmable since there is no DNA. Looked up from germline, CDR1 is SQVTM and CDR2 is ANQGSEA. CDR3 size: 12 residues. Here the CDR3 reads CSVGQGGEKLFF.

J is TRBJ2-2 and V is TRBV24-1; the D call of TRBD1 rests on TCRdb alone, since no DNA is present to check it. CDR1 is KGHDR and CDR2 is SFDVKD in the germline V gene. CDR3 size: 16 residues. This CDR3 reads CATQDPHRRTTGELFF.

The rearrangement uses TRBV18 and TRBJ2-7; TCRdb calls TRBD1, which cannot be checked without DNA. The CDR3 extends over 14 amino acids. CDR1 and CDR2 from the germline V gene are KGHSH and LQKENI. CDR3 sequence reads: CASSTDRDAYEQYF.

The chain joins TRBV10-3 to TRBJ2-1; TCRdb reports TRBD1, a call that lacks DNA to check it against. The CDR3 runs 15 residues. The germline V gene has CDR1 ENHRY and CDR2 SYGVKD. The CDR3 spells CAIHSPDRGVDEQFF.

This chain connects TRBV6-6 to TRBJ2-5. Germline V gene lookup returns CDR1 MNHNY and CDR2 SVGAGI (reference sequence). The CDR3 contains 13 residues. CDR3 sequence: CASSYNEFTTQYF.

This CDR3 is CASSLDYGSGYTF. The V gene is TRBV11-2, the J gene TRBJ1-2. Germline loops: CDR1 SGHAT, CDR2 FQNNGV. The CDR3 is made up of 13 amino acids.

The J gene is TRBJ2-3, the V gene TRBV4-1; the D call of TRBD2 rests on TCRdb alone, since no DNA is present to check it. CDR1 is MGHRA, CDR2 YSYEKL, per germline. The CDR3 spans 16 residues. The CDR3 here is CASSRSLAGVADTQYF.